Given below is one T cell receptor beta chain in context. What it binds is not known. Per the germline V gene, CDR1 is SGHTA and CDR2 is FQGNSA. The CDR3 runs to 15 residues. Trimming stripped 5 bases from V and 8 bases from J, with 19 bases between. From the second PCR step, alpha and beta chains were amplified apart. This sample was included in a study of naive and memory T cell subsets. Whole-study results and caveats: Over 85% of naive TCR sequences appeared only once, unlike memory subsets. A few larger clonotypes appeared in naive repertoires, especially CD8, possibly memory cells re-expressing CD45RA.

The beta constant-region primer was an equimolar mix of two oligonucleotides covering TRBC1 and TRBC2. Ligated cDNA was amplified by four rounds of PCR with nested alpha and beta constant-region primers and SP2. A single record per CDR3 protein comes from TCRdb applying MiXCR to the UMI-ligation and nested PCR reads. The sample includes around 160,000 distinct CDR3 sequences, about a sixth seen only once; the top ten take around 0.14%. The chain is built from TRBV7-2 and TRBJ2-1; maybe TRBD2 (6 bases). The source is a human donor in good health. Material for sequencing was naive CD4+ T cells from blood. CDR3 bases: TGTGCCAGCAGCCGAATAGCGGCCAGACCGGATGAGCAGTTCTTC. Amino acid sequence: CASSRIAARPDEQFF.